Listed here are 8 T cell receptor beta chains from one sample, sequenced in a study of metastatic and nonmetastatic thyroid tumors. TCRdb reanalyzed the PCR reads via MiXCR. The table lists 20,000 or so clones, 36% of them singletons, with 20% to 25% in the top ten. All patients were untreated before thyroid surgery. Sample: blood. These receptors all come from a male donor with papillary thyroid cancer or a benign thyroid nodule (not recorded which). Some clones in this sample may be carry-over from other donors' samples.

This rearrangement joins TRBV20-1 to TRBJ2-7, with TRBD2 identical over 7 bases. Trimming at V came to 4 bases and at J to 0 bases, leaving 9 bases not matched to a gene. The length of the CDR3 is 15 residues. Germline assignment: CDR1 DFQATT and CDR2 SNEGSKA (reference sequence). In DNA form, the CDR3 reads TGCAGTGCTAAGGACACGGGAGGTATCTCCTACGAGCAGTACTTC. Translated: CSAKDTGGISYEQYF.

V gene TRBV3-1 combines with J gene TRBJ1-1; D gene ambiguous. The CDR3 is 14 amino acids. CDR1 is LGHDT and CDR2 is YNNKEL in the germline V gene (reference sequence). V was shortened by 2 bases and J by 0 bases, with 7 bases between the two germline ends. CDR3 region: CASSQLGVNTEAFF. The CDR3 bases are TGTGCCAGCAGCCAACTTGGAGTGAACACTGAAGCTTTCTTT. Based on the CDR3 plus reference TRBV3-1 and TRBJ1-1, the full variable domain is DTAVSQTPKYLVTQMGNDKSIKCEQNLGHDTMYWYKQDSKKFLKIMFSYNNKELIINETVPNRFSPKSPDKAHLNLHINSLELGDSAVYFCASSQLGVNTEAFFGQGTRLTVV.

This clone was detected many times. The CDR3: CSANKPTSGVNTGELFF. The CDR3 DNA sequence: TGCAGTGCTAATAAGCCTACTAGCGGGGTGAACACCGGGGAGCTGTTTTTT. The V gene is TRBV20-1, the J gene TRBJ2-2; 10 bases align to TRBD2. The CDR3 consists of 17 residues. Trimming at V came to 4 bases and at J to 1 base, leaving 9 bases not matched to a gene. Germline V gene data show CDR1 as DFQATT and CDR2 as SNEGSKA (reference sequence).

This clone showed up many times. CDR3: CASRGSRDSFSRGYTF. DNA of the CDR3: TGTGCCAGTAGGGGGTCCCGGGACTCCTTTAGCCGGGGCTACACCTTC. The rearrangement uses TRBV6-1 and TRBJ1-2; D is perhaps TRBD1 (6 bases). The CDR3 totals 16 residues. CDR1 and CDR2 (germline): MNHNS, SASEGT. V was pared by 9 bases and J by 8 bases, with 28 bases between.

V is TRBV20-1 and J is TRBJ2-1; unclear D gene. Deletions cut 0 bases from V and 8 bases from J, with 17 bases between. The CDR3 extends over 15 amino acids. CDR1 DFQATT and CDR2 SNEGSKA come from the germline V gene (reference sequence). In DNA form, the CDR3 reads TGCAGTGCTAGAGATCGTTCTAGTTTAGAGTATGAGCAGTTCTTC. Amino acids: CSARDRSSLEYEQFF.

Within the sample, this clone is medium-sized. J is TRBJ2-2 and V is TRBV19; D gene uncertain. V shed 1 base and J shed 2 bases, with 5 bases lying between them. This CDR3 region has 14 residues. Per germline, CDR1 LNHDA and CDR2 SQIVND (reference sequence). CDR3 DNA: TGTGCCAGTAGTATAGGAAGAAACACCGGGGAGCTGTTTTTT. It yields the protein CASSIGRNTGELFF. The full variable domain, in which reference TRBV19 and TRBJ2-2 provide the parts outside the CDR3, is DGGITQSPKYLFRKEGQNVTLSCEQNLNHDAMYWYRQDPGQGLRLIYYSQIVNDFQKGDIAEGYSVSREKKESFPLTVTSAQKNPTAFYLCASSIGRNTGELFFGEGSRLTVL.

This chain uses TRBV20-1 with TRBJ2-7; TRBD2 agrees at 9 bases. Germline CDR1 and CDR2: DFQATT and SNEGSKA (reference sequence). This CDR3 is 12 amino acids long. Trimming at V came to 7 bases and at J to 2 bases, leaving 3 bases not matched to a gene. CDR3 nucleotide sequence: TGCAGTGTAAAGCGGGAGGCCTACGAGCAGTACTTC. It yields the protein CSVKREAYEQYF.

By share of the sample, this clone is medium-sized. CDR3 nucleotide sequence: TGCAGTGCTAGAGTTACTAGCAGAAGCACAGATACGCAGTATTTT. Protein: CSARVTSRSTDTQYF. The V call is TRBV20-1, the J call TRBJ2-3, with D perhaps TRBD2 (6 bases). This CDR3 has 15 residues. Germline CDR1 reads DFQATT; CDR2 reads SNEGSKA (reference sequence). Trimming shortened V by 1 base and J by 0 bases, and 11 bases separated the two germline ends.